The 15 T cell receptor beta chains below were found in one sample sequenced in a study of CD8+ T cells in alopecia areata. Markers including CD4, CD8alpha, NKG2D and NKG2ACE guided sorting of pooled cutaneous lymph node cells. Once RNA had been extracted, it was reverse transcribed into cDNA to act as the sequencing template. Using immunoSEQ multiplex PCR, the repertoire was profiled, and TCRdb retains in-frame clones only, with some absent. Altogether over 250,000 clones were found in the sample, and no singletons occur. The specimen was CD4+ T cells sorted from a lymph node. The receptors were sampled from a C3H/HeJ mouse with alopecia areata. The strain's MHC type: H2-k.

About this clone: The germline and genes are mouse ones. The read ends 4 residues before the CDR3 terminus; that terminus is restored from the germline J gene. Other DNA variants within this sample encode the same CDR3. The V gene is TRBV19, the J gene TRBJ2-5; D may be TRBD1 (6 bases). The CDR3 is made up of 13 amino acids. Germline CDR1 reads FNHDT; CDR2 reads SITEND (reference sequence). CDR3 DNA (partial): TGTGCCAGCAGTCCGGGACAAAAAGAC. Translating it yields CASSPGQKD. The whole CDR3 protein reads CASSPGQKDTQYF.

In regard to this clone: All gene names here are mouse names. The read halts 4 residues ahead of the CDR3 end, with the missing end drawn from the germline J gene. The V and J genes are TRBV31 and TRBJ1-1, with D perhaps TRBD1 (5 bases). Trimming took 0 bases from V and 3 from J, leaving 11 bases between them. There are 14 residues in the CDR3. CDR1 is GKSSPN and CDR2 is SITVG in the germline V gene. CDR3 region: CAWSLEGWHTEVFF. The part of the CDR3 DNA that was read is TGTGCCTGGAGTCTAGAGGGGTGGCACACA.

This clone was seen a handful of times. Mouse gene names apply. The read ends 4 residues early relative to the CDR3; the germline J gene fills the gap. This sequence joins TRBV13-1 and TRBJ1-2; 7 positions agree with TRBD1. Germline V gene data show CDR1 as NSHNY and CDR2 as SYGAGN. The CDR3 runs to 13 residues. CDR3 in amino acids: CASSGQGDTDYTF. The part of the CDR3 DNA that was read is TGTGCCAGCAGTGGACAGGGAGACACC.

Note on this clone: Gene names and germline refer to mouse. The read ends 4 residues shy of where the CDR3 ends; the end is completed using the germline J gene. Distinct nucleotide sequences in the sample also encode this CDR3. The chain links TRBV13-1 to TRBJ2-3, with 8 bases fitting TRBD2. The CDR3 has 16 residues. The ends lost 5 bases at V and 2 bases at J; junction bases unmatched: 10. From germline, CDR1 is NSHNY and CDR2 SYGAGN. Here the CDR3 reads CASRGTGGGSAETLYF. The DNA read from the CDR3 is TGTGCCAGCAGAGGAACCGGGGGGGGCTCTGCAGAA.

The table lists this clone with a few counts. The listed genes are named as in mouse. The read terminates 4 residues before the CDR3 end, so the remaining end is supplied by the germline J gene. The gene calls are TRBV13-1 and TRBJ2-2, with D possibly being TRBD1 (6 bases). The CDR3 is 15 residues long. With 7 bases removed from V and 0 bases from J, the gap between germline ends came to 13 bases. Germline V gives CDR1 NSHNY, CDR2 SYGAGN. The CDR3 loop is CASARDTSNTGQLYF. CDR3 DNA (partial): TGTGCCAGCGCGCGGGACACCTCAAACACCGGG.

Comments on this clone: These gene names are mouse names. The sequenced fragment ends 4 residues before the CDR3 boundary, so the rest is inferred from the germline J gene. The rearrangement joins TRBV13-1 to TRBJ2-1, with 8 bases that match TRBD2. Germline CDR1 reads NSHNY; CDR2 reads SYGAGN. Trimming took 6 bases from V and 3 from J; bases not matched to a gene: 2. The CDR3 totals 13 residues. The sequenced part of the CDR3 DNA is TGTGCCAGCAACCTGGGGGGCTATGCT. It is translated as CASNLGGYA. The full CDR3 protein is CASNLGGYAEQFF.

In its sample, this clone was seen a few times. The gene symbols are mouse symbols. The read is 4 residues too short to cover the CDR3 end, so that end is filled in from the germline J gene. The V and J genes are TRBV12-1 and TRBJ2-5, with a tentative D call TRBD1 (5 bases). In germline, CDR1 is SGHSN, CDR2 HYEKVE. The CDR3 runs 11 residues. V was shortened by 7 bases and J by 3 bases, with 7 bases between the two germline ends. Incomplete CDR3 DNA: TGTGCCAGAAGACAGCAAGAC. This encodes CARRQQD. The entire CDR3 reads CARRQQDTQYF.

As concerns this clone: Mouse gene names apply. The CDR3 extends 4 residues past the end of the read, so its final part is completed from the germline J gene. The chain has TRBV17 and TRBJ1-1, with a possible D match to TRBD1 (6 bases). The CDR3 runs to 14 residues. The germline V gene encodes CDR1 MNHDT and CDR2 YYDKIL. CDR3 bases read: TGTGCTAGCAGTAGACTGGGGGGCGTAGGA. Amino acid sequence: CASSRLGGVG. The CDR3 in its entirety is CASSRLGGVGEVFF.

With respect to this clone: Gene names refer to mouse genes. The read finishes 4 residues shy of the CDR3 end, and the germline J gene is used to complete it. This chain joins TRBV13-2 and TRBJ2-1; 8 nucleotides line up with TRBD2. The J segment lost 4 bases and the V segment lost 6 bases, leaving 3 bases of the junction unmatched. Germline CDR1 is NNHNN and CDR2 is SYGAGS (reference sequence). This CDR3 region has 13 residues. CDR3 amino acids: CASAPGGYAEQFF. The CDR3 bases that were read are TGTGCCAGCGCGCCTGGGGGGTATGCT.

In its sample, this clone was seen a few times. Mouse names are used for the genes. The missing CDR3 end, 4 residues past where the read stops, is filled in from the germline J gene. J is TRBJ2-7 and V is TRBV19; 7 bases align to TRBD2. The trim removed 5 bases at V and 3 bases at J, leaving 5 bases unmatched. The CDR3 spans 13 residues. Per germline, CDR1 FNHDT and CDR2 SITEND (reference sequence). This chain's CDR3 is CASSTGLSYEQYF. The CDR3 DNA, read in part, is TGTGCCAGCAGCACGGGACTGAGCTAT. The full variable domain, with the rest looked up from reference TRBV19 and TRBJ2-7, is GGIITQTPKFLIGQEGQKLTLKCQQNFNHDTMYWYRQDSGKGLRLIYYSITENDLQKGDLSEGYDASREKKSSFSLTVTSAQKNEMAVFLCASSTGLSYEQYFGPGTRLTVL.

Only a few counts were recorded for this clone. The genes and germline here are from mouse. The DNA ends 4 residues before the CDR3 does, and the rest of the CDR3 is filled in from the germline J gene. V usage is TRBV17 and J usage is TRBJ2-3; 8 bases align to TRBD1. This CDR3 contains 15 residues. CDR1 and CDR2 (germline): MNHDT, YYDKIL. V lost 2 bases to trimming and J lost 4 bases; unmatched junction nucleotides: 5. The CDR3 loop reads CASSRRQGKTETLYF. Incomplete CDR3 DNA: TGTGCTAGCAGTAGAAGACAGGGGAAGACAGAA.

Worth noting for this clone: The genes are named according to mouse. Read data end 4 residues before the CDR3 end; the end is taken from the germline J gene. The identical CDR3 is also encoded by other nucleotide sequences in the sample. This sequence joins TRBV1 and TRBJ2-1; 8 nucleotides line up with TRBD2. V shed 3 bases and J 0 bases; nucleotides not matched to a gene: 1. CDR3 length: 15 amino acids. Germline CDR1 is NSQYPW and CDR2 is LRSPGD (reference sequence). The part of the CDR3 DNA that was read is TGCACCTGCAGTGCCGGACTGGGTAACTATGCT. Amino acids: CTCSAGLGNYA. The whole CDR3 region reads CTCSAGLGNYAEQFF.

Turning to this clone: The genes are named according to mouse. CDR3 region: CASSPDRGVTGQLYF. The part of the CDR3 DNA that was read is TGTGCCAGCAGCCCTGACAGGGGGGTCACCGGG. This chain uses TRBV14 with TRBJ2-2, with 9 bases aligning to TRBD1. The sequenced fragment ends 4 residues before the CDR3 boundary, so the rest is inferred from the germline J gene. The germline CDR1 and CDR2 sequences are SGHDT and FRDEAV. The ends lost 5 bases at V and 4 bases at J; junction bases unmatched: 6. The CDR3 is 15 residues long.

Of note for this clone: Gene names are mouse gene names. The observed sequence ends 4 residues before the CDR3 terminus, with the missing tail filled in from the germline J gene. This sequence joins TRBV13-2 and TRBJ2-2, with a possible D match to TRBD2 (6 bases). Germline V lookup: CDR1 NNHNN, CDR2 SYGAGS (reference sequence). The CDR3 runs 13 residues. Trimming took 1 base from V and 5 from J, leaving 6 bases between them. The CDR3 bases that were read are TGTGCCAGCGGTGATCTGGGGACCGGG. It specifies CASGDLGTG. The entire CDR3 reads CASGDLGTGQLYF.

In regard to this clone: Compared with germline, one end of the junction differs, possibly owing to a read error. The germline and genes are mouse ones. Read data end 3 residues before the CDR3 end; the end is taken from the germline J gene. The rearrangement joins TRBV13-2 to TRBJ1-6, with TRBD1 matching over 8 bases. TRBJ1-6 is placed among ORFs of uncertain function. The germline V gene encodes CDR1 NNHNN and CDR2 SYGAGS (reference sequence). The CDR3 has 16 amino acids. The sequenced part of the CDR3 DNA is TGTGCCAGCGGCGATGGGACAGGTTCCTATAATTCGCCC. Translation: CASGDGTGSYNSP. The whole CDR3 region reads CASGDGTGSYNSPLYF.